This T cell receptor (beta chain) was retrieved from a study of T cell responses to AZD1222 COVID-19 vaccine. TCRdb's table, derived via immunoSEQ multiplex PCR, lists solely in-frame clones and lacks some. This sample has 200,000 or so clones, with approximately 94% found just once. A word on this clone: Antigen unknown.

The CDR3 is 14 amino acids. With 6 bases removed from V and 4 bases from J, the gap between germline ends came to 13 bases. The germline gives CDR1 SNHLY, CDR2 FYNNEI. Findings of the study overall: Donors were mostly white British, more females; clonal diversity possibly underestimated. The study sampled repertoires only after the peak T cell response.

The source was peripheral blood, collected on day 0 of AZD1222 vaccination. The TCR was taken from an adult in good health. The genes are TRBV2 and TRBJ1-3, with D perhaps matching TRBD1 (6 bases). In DNA, the CDR3 is TGTGCCAGCAGAGCCGGGACATCAGGAAACACCATATATTTT. Translation: CASRAGTSGNTIYF. Full variable domain (rest looked up from reference TRBV2 and TRBJ1-3): EPEVTQTPSHQVTQMGQEVILRCVPISNHLYFYWYRQILGQKVEFLVSFYNNEISEKSEIFDDQFSVERPDGSNFTLKIRSTKLEDSAMYFCASRAGTSGNTIYFGEGSWLTVV.